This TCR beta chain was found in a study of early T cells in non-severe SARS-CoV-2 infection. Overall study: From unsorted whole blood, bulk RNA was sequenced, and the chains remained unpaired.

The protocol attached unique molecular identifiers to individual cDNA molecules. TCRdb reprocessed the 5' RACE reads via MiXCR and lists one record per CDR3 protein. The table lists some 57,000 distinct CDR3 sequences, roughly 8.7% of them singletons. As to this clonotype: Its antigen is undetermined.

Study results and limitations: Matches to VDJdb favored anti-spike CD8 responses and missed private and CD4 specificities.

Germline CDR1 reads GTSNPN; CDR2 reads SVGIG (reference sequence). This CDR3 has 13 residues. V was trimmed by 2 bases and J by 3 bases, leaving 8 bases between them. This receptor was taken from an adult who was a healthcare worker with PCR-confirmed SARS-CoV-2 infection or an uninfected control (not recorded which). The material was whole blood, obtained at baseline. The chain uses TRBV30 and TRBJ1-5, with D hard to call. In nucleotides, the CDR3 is TGTGCCTGGAGTCCTTTAGTCAATCAGCCCCAGCATTTT. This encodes CAWSPLVNQPQHF.